This TCR beta chain was obtained from a study of early T cells in non-severe SARS-CoV-2 infection. Study overall: Chains stayed unpaired after sequencing of bulk RNA from unsorted whole blood.

Researchers attached unique molecular identifiers to individual cDNA molecules. Using its own MiXCR run on the 5' RACE reads, TCRdb lists one record per CDR3 protein. The table records roughly 52,000 distinct CDR3 sequences, about 6.5% of them present only once. CDR1 SGDLS and CDR2 YYNGEE come from the germline V gene. CDR3 length equals 16 residues. The J segment lost 4 bases and the V segment lost 2 bases, leaving 7 bases of the junction unmatched. With respect to this clonotype: Its specificity is not known.

Study-level points and caveats: Matching against VDJdb likely underestimated virus-specific expansions, favoring anti-spike CD8.

Here the sequenced sample was whole blood, taken at baseline. This chain links TRBV9 with TRBJ2-2, with 8 nucleotides matching TRBD1. The origin of this receptor is an adult who was a healthcare worker with PCR-confirmed SARS-CoV-2 infection or an uninfected control (not recorded which). Here the CDR3 reads CASSVPGTGLTGELFF. As DNA, the CDR3 is TGTGCCAGCAGCGTGCCCGGGACAGGCCTCACCGGGGAGCTGTTTTTT. Full variable domain (missing parts from reference TRBV9 and TRBJ2-2): DSGVTQTPKHLITATGQRVTLRCSPRSGDLSVYWYQQSLDQGLQFLIQYYNGEERAKGNILERFSAQQFPDLHSELNLSSLELGDSALYFCASSVPGTGLTGELFFGEGSRLTVL.